This T cell receptor beta chain appears in the sequencing data of a study of blood T cell repertoires in COVID-19. For the study at large: There were acute and convalescent COVID-19 samples, and they came from the United States, Italy and Spain.

The repertoire was sequenced with immunoSEQ multiplex PCR; TCRdb's copy has only in-frame clones and lacks some. The sample lists tens of thousands of clones; about 72% were seen once. There are 17 residues in the CDR3. From germline, CDR1 is SEHNR and CDR2 FQNEAQ (reference sequence). Trimming stripped 4 bases from V and 7 bases from J, with 22 bases between. This receptor was identified in a woman in her forties or fifties with acute COVID-19. Sequencing used PBMCs or T cells enriched from blood (not recorded which). The V gene is TRBV7-9, the J gene TRBJ1-4; possible D gene TRBD1, 5 bases. CDR3 residues: CASSSLNGGAMGEKLFF. The CDR3 region has the DNA TGTGCCAGCAGCTCACTTAATGGCGGGGCTATGGGTGAAAAACTGTTTTTT.